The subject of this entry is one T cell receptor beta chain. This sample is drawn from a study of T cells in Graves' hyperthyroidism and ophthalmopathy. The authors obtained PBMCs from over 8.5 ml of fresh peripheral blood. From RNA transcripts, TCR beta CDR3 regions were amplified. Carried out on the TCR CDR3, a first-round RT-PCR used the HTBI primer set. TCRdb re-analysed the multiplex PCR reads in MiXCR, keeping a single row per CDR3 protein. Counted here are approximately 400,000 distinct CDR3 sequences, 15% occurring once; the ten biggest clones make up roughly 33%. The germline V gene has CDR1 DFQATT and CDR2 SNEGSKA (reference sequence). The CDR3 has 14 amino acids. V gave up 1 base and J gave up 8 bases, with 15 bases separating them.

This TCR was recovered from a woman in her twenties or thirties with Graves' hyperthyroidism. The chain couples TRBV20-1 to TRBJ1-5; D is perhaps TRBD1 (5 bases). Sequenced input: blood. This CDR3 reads CSARGEGLVKPQHF. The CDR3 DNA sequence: TGCAGTGCTAGAGGCGAGGGGCTGGTAAAGCCCCAGCATTTT.